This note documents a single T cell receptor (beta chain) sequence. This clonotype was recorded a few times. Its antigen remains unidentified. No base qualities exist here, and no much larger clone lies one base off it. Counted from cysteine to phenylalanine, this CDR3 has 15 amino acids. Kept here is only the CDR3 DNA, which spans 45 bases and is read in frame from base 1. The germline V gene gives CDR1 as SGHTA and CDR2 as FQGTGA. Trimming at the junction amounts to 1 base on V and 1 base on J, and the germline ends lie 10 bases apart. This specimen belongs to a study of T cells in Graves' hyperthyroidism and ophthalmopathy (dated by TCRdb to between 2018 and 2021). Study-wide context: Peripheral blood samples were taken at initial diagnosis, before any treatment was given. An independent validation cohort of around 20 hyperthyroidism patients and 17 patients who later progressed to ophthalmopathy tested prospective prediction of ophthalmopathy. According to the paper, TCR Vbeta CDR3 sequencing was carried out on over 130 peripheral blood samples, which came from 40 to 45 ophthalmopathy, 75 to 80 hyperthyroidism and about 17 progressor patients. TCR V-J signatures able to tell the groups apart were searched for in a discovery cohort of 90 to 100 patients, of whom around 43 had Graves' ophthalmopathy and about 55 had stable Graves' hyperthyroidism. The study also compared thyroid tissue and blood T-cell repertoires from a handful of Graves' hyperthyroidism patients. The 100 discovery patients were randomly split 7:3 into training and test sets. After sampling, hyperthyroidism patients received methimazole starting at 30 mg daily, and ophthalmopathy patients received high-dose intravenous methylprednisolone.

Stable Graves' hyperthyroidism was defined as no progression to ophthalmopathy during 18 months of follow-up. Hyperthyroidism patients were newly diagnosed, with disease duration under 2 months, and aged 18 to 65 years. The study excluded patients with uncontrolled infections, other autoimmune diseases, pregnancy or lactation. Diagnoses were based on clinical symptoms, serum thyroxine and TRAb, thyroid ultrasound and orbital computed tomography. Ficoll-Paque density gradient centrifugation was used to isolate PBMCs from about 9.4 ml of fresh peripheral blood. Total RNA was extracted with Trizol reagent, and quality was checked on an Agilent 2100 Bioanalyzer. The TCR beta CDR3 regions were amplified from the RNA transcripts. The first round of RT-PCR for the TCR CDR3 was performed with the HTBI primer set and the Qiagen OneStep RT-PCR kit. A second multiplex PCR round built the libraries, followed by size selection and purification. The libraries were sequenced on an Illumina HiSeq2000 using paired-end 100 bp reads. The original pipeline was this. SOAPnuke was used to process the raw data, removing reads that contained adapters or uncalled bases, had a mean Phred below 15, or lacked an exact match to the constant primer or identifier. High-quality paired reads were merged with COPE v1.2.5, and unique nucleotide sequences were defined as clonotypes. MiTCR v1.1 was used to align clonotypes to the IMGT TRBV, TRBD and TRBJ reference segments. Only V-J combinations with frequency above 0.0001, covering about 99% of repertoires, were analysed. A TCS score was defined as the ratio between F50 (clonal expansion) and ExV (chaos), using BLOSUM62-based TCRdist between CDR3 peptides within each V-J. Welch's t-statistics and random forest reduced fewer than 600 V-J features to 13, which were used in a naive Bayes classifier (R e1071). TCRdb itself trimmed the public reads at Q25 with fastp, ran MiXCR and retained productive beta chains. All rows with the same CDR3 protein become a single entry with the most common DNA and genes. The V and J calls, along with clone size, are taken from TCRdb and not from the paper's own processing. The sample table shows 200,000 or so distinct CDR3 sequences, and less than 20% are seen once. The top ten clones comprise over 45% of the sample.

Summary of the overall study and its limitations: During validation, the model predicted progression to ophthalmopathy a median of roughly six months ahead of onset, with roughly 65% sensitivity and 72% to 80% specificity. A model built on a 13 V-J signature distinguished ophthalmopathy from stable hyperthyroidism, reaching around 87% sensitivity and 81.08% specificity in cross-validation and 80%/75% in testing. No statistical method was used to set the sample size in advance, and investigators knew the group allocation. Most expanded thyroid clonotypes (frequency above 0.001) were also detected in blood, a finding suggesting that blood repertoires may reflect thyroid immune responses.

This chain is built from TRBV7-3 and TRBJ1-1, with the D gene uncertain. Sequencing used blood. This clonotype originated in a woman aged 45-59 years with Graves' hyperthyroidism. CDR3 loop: CASSLRPTRNTEAFF. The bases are TGTGCCAGCAGCTTAAGGCCGACGAGGAACACTGAAGCTTTCTTT.